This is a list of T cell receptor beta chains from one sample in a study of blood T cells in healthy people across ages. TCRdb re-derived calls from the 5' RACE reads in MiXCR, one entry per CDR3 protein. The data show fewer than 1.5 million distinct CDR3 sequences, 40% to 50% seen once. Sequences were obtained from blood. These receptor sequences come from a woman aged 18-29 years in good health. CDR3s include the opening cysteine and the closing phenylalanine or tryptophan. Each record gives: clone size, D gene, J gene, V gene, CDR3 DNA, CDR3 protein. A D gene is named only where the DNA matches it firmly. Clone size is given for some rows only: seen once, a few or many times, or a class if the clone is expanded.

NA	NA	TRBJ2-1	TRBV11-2	TGTGCCAGCACCTTCGGGCTAGCTCGGGATGAGCAGTTCTTC	CASTFGLARDEQFF
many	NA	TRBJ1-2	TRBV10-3	TGTGCCATCAGTGGGGATGGCTACACCTTC	CAISGDGYTF
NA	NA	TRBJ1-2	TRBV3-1	TGTGCCAGCAGCCAAGAGGGGGTGAGCGGCTACACCTTC	CASSQEGVSGYTF
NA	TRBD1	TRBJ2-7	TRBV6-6	TGTGCCAGCAAGCAGGGGGAGTCCTACGAGCAGTACTTC	CASKQGESYEQYF
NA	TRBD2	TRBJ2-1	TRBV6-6	TGTGCCAGTCAGAGCGGGAATCCCTACAATGAGCAGTTCTTC	CASQSGNPYNEQFF
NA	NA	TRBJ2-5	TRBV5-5	TGTGCCAGCAGCTTGTATCACGGGGAAGAGACCCAGTACTTC	CASSLYHGEETQYF
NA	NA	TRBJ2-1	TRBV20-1	TGCAGTGCTAGTGCCCAATCGGGACACCGAGGGCAGTTCTTC	CSASAQSGHRGQFF
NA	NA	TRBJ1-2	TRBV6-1	TGTGCCAGCAGTGAAGCCGGGAGCCTTACCCAGGGACGCTATGGCTACACCTTC	CASSEAGSLTQGRYGYTF
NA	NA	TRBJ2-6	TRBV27	TGTGCCAGCAGTTTGAAGGGAACCGGGGCCAACGTCCTGACTTTC	CASSLKGTGANVLTF
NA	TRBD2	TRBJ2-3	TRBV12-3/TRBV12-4	TGTGCCAGCACCTCAGCGGGAGGGATAGATACGCAGTATTTT	CASTSAGGIDTQYF
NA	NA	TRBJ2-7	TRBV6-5	TGTGCCAGCACGACGGGTCCCACCTACGAGCAGTACTTC	CASTTGPTYEQYF
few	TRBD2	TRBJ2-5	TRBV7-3	TGTGCCAGCAGCCGACTAGCGGGGGTGGGGAATGAGCAGTACTTC	CASSRLAGVGNEQYF
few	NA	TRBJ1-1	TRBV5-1	TGCGCCAGCAGCTGGGGGGGCGAGACTGAAGCTTTCTTT	CASSWGGETEAFF
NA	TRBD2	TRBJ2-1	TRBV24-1	TGTGCCACCAGTGTGGGCTTGGGGGGGTCTAGCGGCTATGAGCAGTTCTTC	CATSVGLGGSSGYEQFF
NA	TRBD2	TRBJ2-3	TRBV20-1	TGCAGTGCTTCCCCAGCGGGAGCCACAGATACGCAGTATTTT	CSASPAGATDTQYF
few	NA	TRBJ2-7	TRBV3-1	TGTGCCAGCAGCCTTGGTAGCCTCTACGAGCAGTACTTC	CASSLGSLYEQYF
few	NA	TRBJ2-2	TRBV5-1	TGCGCCAGCAGCTTGGAGGGGGTACCCGGGGAGCTGTTTTTT	CASSLEGVPGELFF
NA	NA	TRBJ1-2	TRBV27	TGTGCCAGCAGTTCCCGGCCGGCGGGAGGGTCTCCGTATGGCTACACCTTC	CASSSRPAGGSPYGYTF
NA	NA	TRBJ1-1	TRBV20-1	TGCAGTGCTACCTCGAATAGTCCCTTTCGGGGCACTGAAGCTTTCTTT	CSATSNSPFRGTEAFF
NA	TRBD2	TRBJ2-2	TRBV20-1	TGCAGTGCTATACTAGCGGGGGGGCGGAGAAACACCGGGGAGCTGTTTTTT	CSAILAGGRRNTGELFF
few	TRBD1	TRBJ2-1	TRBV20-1	TGCAGTGCTCCAGGGGGCTCTTACAATGAGCAGTTCTTC	CSAPGGSYNEQFF
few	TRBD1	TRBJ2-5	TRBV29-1	TGCAGCGTTGACAGGGGGCGCGAGGAGACCCAGTACTTC	CSVDRGREETQYF
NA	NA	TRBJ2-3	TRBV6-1	TGTGCCAGCAGGGTGAGGGAACTCACAGATACGCAGTATTTT	CASRVRELTDTQYF
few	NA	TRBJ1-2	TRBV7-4	TGTGCCAGCAGCTTAGTAGGCCCGCAGACTAACTATGGCTACACCTTC	CASSLVGPQTNYGYTF
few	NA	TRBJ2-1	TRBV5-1	TGCGCCAGCAGCCGGTCCGACTTGACTCACAATGAGCAGTTCTTC	CASSRSDLTHNEQFF
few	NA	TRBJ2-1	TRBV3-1	TGTGCCAGCAGCCGCCCAACAACCACAGGAGCTTTCTTTTTCAATGAGCAGTTCTTC	CASSRPTTTGAFFFNEQFF
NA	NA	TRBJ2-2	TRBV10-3	TGTGCCATCAGTGAGTCCAGGGGCGAGTCCGGGGAGCTGTTTTTT	CAISESRGESGELFF
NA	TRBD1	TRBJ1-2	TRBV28	TGTGCCAGCGGAAGGGGGCTCAACTATGGCTACACCTTC	CASGRGLNYGYTF
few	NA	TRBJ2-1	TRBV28	TGTGCCAGCAGTCGAACTACCCCCAACTACAATGAGCAGTTCTTC	CASSRTTPNYNEQFF